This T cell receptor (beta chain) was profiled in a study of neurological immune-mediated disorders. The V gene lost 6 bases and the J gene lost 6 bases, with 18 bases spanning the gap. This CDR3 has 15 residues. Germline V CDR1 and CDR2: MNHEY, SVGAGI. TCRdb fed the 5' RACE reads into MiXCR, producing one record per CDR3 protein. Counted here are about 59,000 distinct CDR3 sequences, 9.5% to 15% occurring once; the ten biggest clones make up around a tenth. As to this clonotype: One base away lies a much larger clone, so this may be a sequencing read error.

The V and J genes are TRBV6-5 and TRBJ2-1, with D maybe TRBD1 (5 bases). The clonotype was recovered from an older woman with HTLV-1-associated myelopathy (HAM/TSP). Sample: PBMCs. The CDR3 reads CASRVPGIGINEQFF. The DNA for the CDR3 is TGTGCCAGCAGGGTACCAGGGATAGGGATCAATGAGCAGTTCTTC.